Here is one TCR beta chain with its context. No cognate antigen has been identified for it. Base qualities are not at hand, and no much larger clone is one base apart. The data are from a study of T-cell reconstitution after alpha-beta-depleted transplantation in children (dated by TCRdb to 2016 to 2018). With respect to the entire study: Using TCR repertoire profiling, the study followed T-cell immune reconstitution in a quantitative way in children after TCRalphabeta/CD19-depleted allogeneic hematopoietic cell transplantation.

The paper's findings and limits, for the study overall: About two months after transplant, the apparently early recovery of alphabetaT-cell counts reportedly depended on just several hundred clones that had expanded rapidly and came from non-depleted graft cells. The frequencies of hyperexpanded clones fell over the following months, and after one year, T-cell counts and TCRbeta diversity were mostly attributed to newly produced T cells. The high TCRbeta diversity at day 60 in some patients was ascribed to recipient T cells and intrathymic progenitors that had survived conditioning.

The sample's treatment or condition label is to be understood as: allogeneic hematopoietic cell transplantation with graft depleted of TCRalphabeta T cells and CD19 B cells. TCRalphabeta/CD19-depleted allogeneic hematopoietic cell grafts were given to the transplant recipients, all of whom were children. The CDR3 covers 11 residues, taking in both the cysteine and the phenylalanine. This entry keeps only the CDR3 DNA: 33 bases, framed from base 1. CDR1 and CDR2, per the germline V gene, are LGHNA and YSLEER. Deletion took 3 bases off V and 9 bases off J, with a span of 8 bases between the germline ends. The protocol used for the library was PCR. Sequencing instrument: Illumina HiSeq 2500. Molecular barcoding was employed in the preparation of TCR libraries, with unique molecular identifiers being used to normalize TCRbeta repertoire quantification. TCRdb trimmed public reads at Q25 via fastp, called clones via MiXCR and kept in-frame beta chains. Each entry is one CDR3 protein sequence, shown with its most common DNA and genes. This sample lists fewer than 700,000 distinct CDR3 sequences; 10% to 15% were detected once. Of the sample, 2% to 2.5% falls within the top ten clones.

The receptor chain draws on TRBV4-3 and TRBJ2-5; TRBD1 is a possible D gene, resting on 5 matching bases. This specimen was PBMCs, mostly from graft donor cells, taken 360 days after TCRalphabeta/CD19-depleted stem cell transplant. The TCR was taken from a male patient younger than 18 who had a stem cell transplant for acute myeloid leukemia, so the T cells may come from the graft donor. CDR3 sequence: CASSHQGAQYF. Read as DNA, the sequence is TGCGCCAGCAGCCACCAGGGCGCCCAGTACTTC.